This TCR beta chain was profiled in a study of blood T cells in healthy people across ages (dated by TCRdb to 2014 to 2015). For context, the study as a whole: In model experiments, roughly one uniquely barcoded TCR beta cDNA molecule per two T cells was captured by template switching. The study measured age-related changes in TCR beta repertoire diversity using deep sequencing normalized with unique cDNA molecular identifiers. The donors were divided into four age groups: young (average around 15 years), middle-aged (roughly 42), aged (about 60) and long-lived (roughly 82). To avoid experimental bias, donors of different ages were distributed randomly across sequencing lanes. The study analyzed two additional independent replicas of 1 million unique cDNA reads from the same blood draw for two donors, one aged 18 to 30 and one aged 80 or older. What the study reported, not specific to this receptor: Bulk unsorted PBMC profiling prevented conclusive comparison of naive and antigen-experienced compartments. Compared with the aged group, more naive CD4+ T cells, fewer expanded clones and increased TCR diversity were shown by the long-lived group, suggesting age selection. A strong correlation was found between observed TCR beta diversity and the percentage of naive T cells measured by flow cytometry. Observed TCR beta diversity per million T cells fell roughly linearly with age, and a significant reduction was already apparent by age around 40. Because donor CMV infection status was unknown, age-related changes in expanded clonotypes were potentially confounded. Total diversity estimates from one million sequenced T cells were considered lower bounds and underestimates.

This clonotype appeared a few times. Its antigen has not been determined. It has no much larger one-base neighbor in the sample; base qualities were not kept. The donors were under 40 Caucasian individuals from Russia, aged 6 to 90 years, who were systemically healthy. Each donor gave 9 to 10 milliliters of peripheral blood, collected into EDTA-treated Vacutainer tubes. Ficoll-Paque density-gradient centrifugation was used to isolate PBMCs, with at least 7 million obtained per sample. Trizol reagent was used to extract total RNA from the PBMCs, yielding at least 6 micrograms per sample. The percentages of naive CD45RAhigh/CD27high T cells were determined by flow cytometry on a PBMC aliquot from every donor. Libraries were constructed by 5' RACE. Sequencing used an Illumina HiSeq 2500. A second PCR of about 6 to 11 cycles was performed with a sample-barcoded 5' primer and a J-beta primer mix. A template-switch 5' adaptor carrying 12 random nucleotides introduced a unique molecular identifier onto each TCR beta cDNA molecule. At least 2.5 million CDR3-containing paired-end reads were obtained from each sample. First-strand cDNA was synthesized from all RNA with the Mint cDNA synthesis kit, primed by a TRBC-specific oligonucleotide. After uracil-DNA glycosylase treatment, a first 18-cycle PCR used universal primers M1SS and BC2_uni_R on all cDNA. In the original analysis: Each sample was normalized by randomly selecting 1 million high-quality reads, each carrying a distinct molecular identifier. Reads sharing molecular identifiers were discarded rather than binned into consensus sequences. MiTCR, set to a Q25 quality threshold and the strictest error-elimination algorithm, was used for CDR3 identification, clonotype clustering and error correction. A nonparametric unseen species model with Euler transformation was used to estimate a lower bound on total TCR beta diversity. Starting from the raw public reads, TCRdb applied fastp trimming at Q25, assembled clones with MiXCR and retained in-frame beta chains. All rows with the same CDR3 protein become a single entry with the most common DNA and genes. TCRdb's processing, not the authors', yielded these V and J calls. Counted in this sample were hundreds of thousands of distinct CDR3 sequences; around two fifths of them appeared once. Approximately 31% of the sample is held by the ten biggest clonotypes.

The CDR3 goes from the cysteine to the phenylalanine over 13 residues. Only the CDR3 DNA is retained, 39 bases long and in frame from the first base. Via the germline V gene, CDR1 is MNHEY and CDR2 SVGEGT. V loses 5 bases of germline sequence and J loses 4 bases, and the interval between the two ends is 12 bases. The specimen was blood. This clonotype originated in an elderly man in good health. Recombination connected TRBV6-2 or TRBV6-3 to TRBJ2-7, with a weak D call of TRBD2 (5 bases match). The DNA sequence is as follows: TGTGCCAGCAGTCCCCTACAGCGGTACGAGCAGTACTTC. The encoded protein is CASSPLQRYEQYF.